Presented here are 17 T cell receptor beta chains from one specimen sequenced in a study of T cell clonality in common variable immunodeficiency. Profiled with immunoSEQ multiplex PCR; TCRdb holds only in-frame clones, not every one. This set yields around 34,000 clones and no singletons; the top ten hold 0.95%. The specimen was peripheral blood mononuclear cells. All receptors come from a person aged 18-70 years in good health.

There are many counts of this clone. The read falls 3 residues short of the CDR3 end, and the missing part is taken from the germline J gene. The rearrangement links TRBV7-9 to TRBJ1-1, with TRBD1 matching 11 bases. Germline trimming cut 5 bases from V and 3 bases from J; bases unmatched to any gene: 5. This CDR3 region has 15 residues. Germline CDR1 and CDR2: SEHNR and FQNEAQ (reference sequence). CDR3 amino acids: CASSPGDRGDTEAFF. The sequenced part of the CDR3 DNA is TGTGCCAGCAGCCCGGGGGACAGGGGGGACACTGAA. The complete variable domain, with remaining parts taken from reference TRBV7-9 and TRBJ1-1, reads DTGVSQNPRHKITKRGQNVTFRCDPISEHNRLYWYRQTLGQGPEFLTYFQNEAQLEKSRLLSDRFSAERPKGSFSTLEIQRTEQGDSAMYLCASSPGDRGDTEAFFGQGTRLTVV.

This clone was counted at least ten times. The read is 3 residues too short to cover the CDR3 end, so that end is filled in from the germline J gene. The chain couples TRBV6-2 or TRBV6-3 to TRBJ2-7; D not certain. Deletions cut 2 bases from V and 5 bases from J, with 7 bases between. The CDR3 contains 12 residues. CDR1 MNHEY and CDR2 SVGEGT come from the germline V gene. CDR3 bases read: TGTGCCAGCAGTTACGAAGCCGACGAG. As protein: CASSYEADE. The CDR3 in full is CASSYEADEQYF.

This clone was recorded at least ten times. The read ends 3 residues shy of where the CDR3 ends; the end is completed using the germline J gene. The chain has TRBV5-1 and TRBJ2-2; tentatively, D is TRBD1 (5 bases). Deletions cut 4 bases from V and 5 bases from J, with 9 bases between. CDR3 length: 13 residues. In germline, CDR1 is SGHRS, CDR2 YFSETQ. The DNA read from the CDR3 is TGCGCCAGCAGCCGACAGTTAACCGGGGAG. Translating gives CASSRQLTGE. The CDR3 in its entirety is CASSRQLTGELFF.

This clone was seen many times. The part of the CDR3 DNA that was read is TGTGCCAGCAGTGAGGACAGCATCGGGGGC. It codes for CASSEDSIGG. The full CDR3 protein reads CASSEDSIGGYTF. This chain connects TRBV12-3 or TRBV12-4 to TRBJ1-2, with D perhaps matching TRBD1 (6 bases). The read comes to an end 3 residues before the CDR3 does, leaving the germline J gene to fill in the end. CDR3 length: 13 amino acids.

This clone came up many times. The CDR3 DNA, read in part, is TGTGCCAGCTCGGGCACGAGCGGGACAGGCGGTGGC. Amino acids: CASSGTSGTGGG. The entire CDR3 sequence reads CASSGTSGTGGGYTF. The chain has TRBV18 and TRBJ1-2, with TRBD1 identical over 8 bases. The read ends 3 residues early relative to the CDR3; the germline J gene fills the gap. The CDR3 sequence is 15 residues long. CDR1 is KGHSH and CDR2 is LQKENI in the germline V gene. V was pared by 6 bases and J by 7 bases, with 13 bases of the junction left unmatched. The full variable domain, in which reference TRBV18 and TRBJ1-2 provide the parts outside the CDR3, is NAGVMQNPRHLVRRRGQEARLRCSPMKGHSHVYWYRQLPEEGLKFMVYLQKENIIDESGMPKERFSAEFPKEGPSILRIQQVVRGDSAAYFCASSGTSGTGGGYTFGSGTRLTVV.

The table lists this clone with many counts. The read comes to an end 3 residues before the CDR3 does, leaving the germline J gene to fill in the end. V and J are TRBV20-1 and TRBJ2-1; tentatively, D is TRBD1 or TRBD2 (5 bases each). Per the germline V gene, CDR1 is DFQATT and CDR2 is SNEGSKA (reference sequence). This CDR3 has 14 amino acids. Trimming shortened V by 1 base and J by 8 bases, and 15 bases separated the two germline ends. The sequenced part of the CDR3 DNA is TGCAGTGCTAGAGCTCCTGCGAGGGGCGATGAG. Translation: CSARAPARGDE. The entire CDR3 protein reads CSARAPARGDEQFF.

In its sample, this clone was seen many times. The CDR3 is cut off 3 residues early in the read; its end comes from the germline J gene. V gene TRBV18 combines with J gene TRBJ2-7; 8 bases map to TRBD1. Germline V gene lookup returns CDR1 KGHSH and CDR2 LQKENI. J gave up 0 bases and V 3 bases, and 4 bases lay outside the gene matches. CDR3 length equals 15 residues. This CDR3 is CASSPNGQGSYEQYF. CDR3 DNA, as far as it was read: TGTGCCAGCTCACCTAACGGACAGGGCTCCTACGAG.

This clone was observed at least ten times. The CDR3 end falls 3 residues outside the read, so it is completed with the germline J gene. This chain joins TRBV19 and TRBJ2-7, with TRBD1 matching over 7 bases. The V segment lost 1 base and the J segment 2 bases; nucleotides outside the gene matches: 5. Germline CDR1 and CDR2: LNHDA and SQIVND (reference sequence). The CDR3 is 15 residues long. The DNA read from the CDR3 is TGTGCCAGTAGTATAGTCGAGGGGGCCACCTACGAG. Its translation is CASSIVEGATYE. The whole CDR3 sequence is CASSIVEGATYEQYF.

This clone was observed many times. Read sequence stops 3 residues before the CDR3 end, and the germline J gene provides the missing end. The chain joins TRBV7-9 to TRBJ1-2, with 7 bases that match TRBD1. CDR3 length equals 15 residues. Germline V CDR1 and CDR2: SEHNR, FQNEAQ (reference sequence). Losses at the gene ends were 4 bases for V and 4 bases for J; bases not matched to a gene: 9. The DNA read from the CDR3 is TGTGCCAGCAGCTCTCAACAGGGGCTGATCTATGGC. Encoded protein: CASSSQQGLIYG. The entire CDR3 protein is CASSSQQGLIYGYTF. Variable domain in full (rest from reference TRBV7-9 and TRBJ1-2): DTGVSQNPRHKITKRGQNVTFRCDPISEHNRLYWYRQTLGQGPEFLTYFQNEAQLEKSRLLSDRFSAERPKGSFSTLEIQRTEQGDSAMYLCASSSQQGLIYGYTFGSGTRLTVV.

This clone came up many times. The read ends 3 residues early relative to the CDR3; the germline J gene fills the gap. This rearrangement joins TRBV5-1 to TRBJ1-1; TRBD1 is a possible D gene (6 bases). Trimming left V 2 bases short and J 4 bases short, with 9 bases between. Germline V gene data show CDR1 as SGHRS and CDR2 as YFSETQ. CDR3 length: 13 residues. The sequenced CDR3 bases are TGCGCCAGCAGCTTCGAAGGGGGCACTGAA. It codes for CASSFEGGTE. In full, the CDR3 reads CASSFEGGTEAFF.

This clone was counted ten times or more. The CDR3 end is not reached by the read, which stops 3 residues before it; the germline J gene fills it in. The chain uses TRBV6-2 or TRBV6-3 and TRBJ1-3; possibly TRBD1 for D (5 bases). Germline CDR1 is MNHEY and CDR2 is SVGEGT. The CDR3 loop spans 15 amino acids. Trimming took 2 bases from V and 2 from J, leaving 10 bases between them. The CDR3 spells CASSYLGLTGNTIYF. CDR3 DNA, as far as it was read: TGTGCCAGCAGTTACCTGGGGCTGACTGGAAACACC.

This clone was counted many times. With the read ending 3 residues before the CDR3 end, the germline J gene is used to fill in that end. The J gene is TRBJ2-1, the V gene TRBV5-5; D is perhaps TRBD2 (7 bases). CDR1 SGHKS and CDR2 YYEKEE come from the germline V gene (reference sequence). CDR3 length equals 14 residues. The V gene lost 1 base and the J gene lost 6 bases, with 11 bases spanning the gap. The part of the CDR3 DNA that was read is TGTGCCAGCAGCTTGAGGGGGGGGACCAATGAG. Its translation: CASSLRGGTNE. The whole CDR3 sequence reads CASSLRGGTNEQFF.

This clone appeared a few times. This likely traces to a read error, being one base from a far larger clone. The read is 3 residues too short to cover the CDR3 end, so that end is filled in from the germline J gene. The gene calls are TRBV7-3 and TRBJ1-1; possible D gene TRBD1, 6 bases. The CDR3 has 13 amino acids. CDR1 is SGHTA, CDR2 FQGTGA, per germline. The CDR3 bases that were read are TGTTCCAGTAAACAGGGTGGGAACACTGAA. As protein: CSSKQGGNTE. The whole CDR3 reads CSSKQGGNTEAFF.

This clone was detected many times. The read falls 3 residues short of the CDR3 end, and the missing part is taken from the germline J gene. This sequence joins TRBV7-4 and TRBJ2-7; TRBD1 matches at 8 bases. CDR1 is SGHVT and CDR2 is SQSDAQ in the germline V gene. The CDR3 length is 15 residues. V trimming: 1 base; J trimming: 5 bases; junction bases outside the gene matches: 7. The CDR3: CASSLGRGQGHEQYF. The CDR3 DNA, read in part, is TGTGCCAGCAGCTTAGGTCGCGGACAGGGCCACGAG.

This clone has ten or more counts. The observed sequence ends 3 residues before the CDR3 terminus, with the missing tail filled in from the germline J gene. V gene TRBV7-6 combines with J gene TRBJ2-7, with D possibly TRBD2 on 7 matching bases. With 0 bases removed from V and 5 bases from J, the gap between germline ends came to 11 bases. The CDR3 sequence is 14 residues long. CDR1 SGHVS and CDR2 FNYEAQ come from the germline V gene. CDR3 DNA, as far as it was read: TGTGCCAGCAGCTTAGCAGGGGAGGGGGACGAG. Amino acid sequence: CASSLAGEGDE. The whole CDR3 sequence is CASSLAGEGDEQYF.

Ten or more counts support this clone. The CDR3 end falls 3 residues outside the read, so it is completed with the germline J gene. The chain is built from TRBV20-1 and TRBJ2-3; 8 bases are a match to TRBD2. The CDR3 runs to 13 residues. Germline CDR1 DFQATT, CDR2 SNEGSKA (reference sequence). The V segment lost 2 bases and the J segment 3 bases; nucleotides outside the gene matches: 1. The sequenced part of the CDR3 DNA is TGCAGTGCTAGACAGCGGGAGACAGATACG. This sequence encodes CSARQRETDT. From start to end, the CDR3 is CSARQRETDTQYF.

This clone has ten or more counts. The CDR3 end lies 3 residues beyond the end of the read and is filled in from the germline J gene. This chain joins TRBV29-1 and TRBJ2-2; D possibly corresponds to TRBD2 (6 bases). This CDR3 region has 14 residues. Germline CDR1 SQVTM, CDR2 ANQGSEA. V shed 4 bases and J shed 0 bases, with 9 bases lying between them. The covered CDR3 bases are TGCAGCGTTGGGTCGGGGGCGAACACCGGGGAG. Its protein is CSVGSGANTGE. The entire CDR3 protein is CSVGSGANTGELFF.